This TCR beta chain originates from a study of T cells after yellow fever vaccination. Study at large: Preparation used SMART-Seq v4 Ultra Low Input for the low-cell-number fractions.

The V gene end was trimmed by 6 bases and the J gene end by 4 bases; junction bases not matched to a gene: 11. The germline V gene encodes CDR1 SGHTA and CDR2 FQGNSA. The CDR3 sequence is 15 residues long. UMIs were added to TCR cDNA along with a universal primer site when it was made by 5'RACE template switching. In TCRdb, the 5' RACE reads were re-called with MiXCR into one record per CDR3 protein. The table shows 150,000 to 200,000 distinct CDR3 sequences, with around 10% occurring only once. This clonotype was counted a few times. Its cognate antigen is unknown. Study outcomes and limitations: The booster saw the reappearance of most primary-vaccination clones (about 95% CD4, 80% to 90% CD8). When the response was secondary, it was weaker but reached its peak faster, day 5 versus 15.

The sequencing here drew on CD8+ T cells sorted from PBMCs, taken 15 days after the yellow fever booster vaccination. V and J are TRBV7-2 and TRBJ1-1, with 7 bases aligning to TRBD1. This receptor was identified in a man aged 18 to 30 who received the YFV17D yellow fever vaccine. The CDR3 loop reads CASRAQRGPGTEAFF. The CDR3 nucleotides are TGTGCCAGCAGAGCACAGAGGGGGCCGGGCACTGAAGCTTTCTTT.